Given below is one T cell receptor beta chain in context. This entry comes from a study of blood T cell repertoires in COVID-19. Study details: The study drew acute and convalescent COVID-19 samples from the United States, Italy and Spain.

Authors' analysis steps: Amplification with reference gene primers provided the estimates of nucleated cell counts. TCRdb keeps only in-frame clones here, not all; method: immunoSEQ multiplex PCR. V and J calls and clone size are copied from that table; D and trimming were computed from the DNA. Counted here are around 290,000 clones, around 90% occurring once; the ten biggest clones make up 0.75% to 1%. Recovery among Cohort 3 donors was established by two negative PCRs, clearance, or symptom resolution. The CDR3 is made up of 14 amino acids. V was clipped by 3 bases and J by 7 bases; unmatched bases: 6. CDR1 and CDR2 (germline): MDHEN, SYDVKM.

The genes are TRBV28 and TRBJ2-1; TRBD2 matches 7 bases. The sample taken for sequencing was PBMCs or T cells enriched from blood (not recorded which). This clonotype originated in a woman between 25 and 40 years old who had recovered from COVID-19. This CDR3 is CASSLGGAGNEQFF. The CDR3 coding sequence is TGTGCCAGCAGTTTGGGAGGAGCGGGGAATGAGCAGTTCTTC. The full variable domain, its missing parts supplied by reference TRBV28 and TRBJ2-1, is DVKVTQSSRYLVKRTGEKVFLECVQDMDHENMFWYRQDPGLGLRLIYFSYDVKMKEKGDIPEGYSVSREKKERFSLILESASTNQTSMYLCASSLGGAGNEQFFGPGTRLTVL.